This entry concerns a single T cell receptor beta chain. Its matching antigen is unknown. This CDR3 is 13 amino acids long. Germline V CDR1 and CDR2: SSHAT, FNYEAQ (reference sequence). V lost 5 bases to trimming and J lost 5 bases; unmatched junction nucleotides: 2. The donors, nominally healthy at sampling, likely had unrecorded immune exposures. The sample belongs to a study of cytomegalovirus exposure and HLA in healthy donors. Across the whole study: The Caucasian-associated ancestry cluster held less than 85% of a few hundred genotyped donors. Study outcomes and limitations: An apparent linkage of common viral pathogens to several of the most significant clusters emerged in a later analysis. Previous analysis showed most TCR beta V segments were productive about 87% or about 30% of the time.

PCR primers comprised 60 Vbeta and 13 Jbeta primers. Clones were sequenced by immunoSEQ multiplex PCR, and TCRdb holds only the in-frame ones, with some missing. The sample yields approximately 240,000 clones, 85% to 90% seen once. The sequence was obtained from a woman aged 18-29 years in good health and CMV-seronegative. Sequenced material: PBMCs. The V and J genes are TRBV7-7 and TRBJ2-3; 9 bases match TRBD1. The DNA for the CDR3 is TGTGCCAGCAGCCGGGACAGGGAAGATACGCAGTATTTT. Its translation: CASSRDREDTQYF.